This TCR beta chain is drawn from a study of Graves' ophthalmopathy and Graves' hyperthyroidism. Germline lookup yields CDR1 SGDLS and CDR2 YYNGEE. The CDR3 has 15 amino acids. With 2 bases removed from V and 2 bases from J, the gap between germline ends came to 10 bases. Amplified TCR beta CDR3 regions were obtained using RNA transcripts as template. HTBI primers primed a first-round RT-PCR, and a second-round multiplex PCR followed. TCRdb processed the multiplex PCR reads anew with MiXCR; each CDR3 protein has one entry. The sample lists 350,000 to 450,000 distinct CDR3 sequences, around 20% seen once, with 1.6% in the top ten. Many counts were recorded for this clonotype.

J is TRBJ2-2 and V is TRBV9; either TRBD1 or TRBD2 may fit D (5 bases each). This sequence was found in a young woman with Graves' ophthalmopathy. What was sequenced was peripheral blood. CDR3 nucleotide sequence: TGTGCCAGCAGCGTTGGGGGAGCCAACACCGGGGAGCTGTTTTTT. Residues: CASSVGGANTGELFF.